Shown below are 19 T cell receptor beta chains from a single sample sequenced in a study of T cell responses to AZD1222 COVID-19 vaccine. Here immunoSEQ multiplex PCR was the method, and the copy in TCRdb shows in-frame clones only, minus some. The table includes about 150,000 clones, about 90% detected once. The sample in question was peripheral blood, obtained on day 0 of AZD1222 vaccination. Receptors were obtained from an adult in good health.

The chain employs TRBV4-1 and TRBJ1-2; D is unclear. The V gene lost 3 bases and the J gene lost 3 bases, with 26 bases spanning the gap. The V gene's germline CDR1 is MGHRA and CDR2 YSYEKL. CDR3 size: 19 residues. CDR3 loop: CASSQQNTIGLSFHYGYTF. As DNA, the CDR3 is TGCGCCAGCAGCCAGCAGAACACGATAGGTCTCAGCTTTCACTATGGCTACACCTTC.

This sequence joins TRBV18 and TRBJ2-7; D might be TRBD1 (6 bases). Germline CDR1 KGHSH, CDR2 LQKENI. CDR3 length: 15 amino acids. The V end was cut by 3 bases, the J end by 0 bases, with 12 bases between. The CDR3: CASSPATGTSYEQYF. CDR3 bases: TGTGCCAGCTCACCGGCAACAGGGACCTCCTACGAGCAGTACTTC. The entire variable domain, with the rest obtained from reference TRBV18 and TRBJ2-7, is as follows: NAGVMQNPRHLVRRRGQEARLRCSPMKGHSHVYWYRQLPEEGLKFMVYLQKENIIDESGMPKERFSAEFPKEGPSILRIQQVVRGDSAAYFCASSPATGTSYEQYFGPGTRLTVT.

This sequence joins TRBV12-3 or TRBV12-4 and TRBJ2-7, with no clear D. Trimming took off 6 bases at V and 5 bases at J, with 11 bases between the two ends. The CDR3 is 12 amino acids. The CDR3: CASSRLSNEQYF. For the CDR3, the DNA is TGTGCCAGCAGCCGCCTGAGCAACGAGCAGTACTTC.

This rearrangement joins TRBV2 to TRBJ1-2, with D unclear. V dropped 4 bases and J dropped 4 bases, with 16 bases sitting between them. CDR3 length: 15 amino acids. CDR1 is SNHLY, CDR2 FYNNEI, per germline. The CDR3: CASSAGSNLGYGYTF. Here the CDR3 DNA reads TGTGCCAGCAGTGCGGGCAGCAATCTAGGCTATGGCTACACCTTC. Together with reference TRBV2 and TRBJ1-2, the CDR3 gives the full variable domain: EPEVTQTPSHQVTQMGQEVILRCVPISNHLYFYWYRQILGQKVEFLVSFYNNEISEKSEIFDDQFSVERPDGSNFTLKIRSTKLEDSAMYFCASSAGSNLGYGYTFGSGTRLTVV.

The chain combines TRBV15 with TRBJ2-5, with 7 bases lining up with TRBD1. V shed 0 bases, J shed 1 base, and the junction held 2 bases outside the gene matches. Germline CDR1 is LNHNV and CDR2 is YYDKDF (reference sequence). The CDR3 is made up of 15 amino acids. DNA of the CDR3: TGTGCCACCAGCAGAGATAGGACAGGCCAAGAGACCCAGTACTTC. Translation gives CATSRDRTGQETQYF. The variable domain in full, with the rest retrieved from reference TRBV15 and TRBJ2-5, is DAMVIQNPRYQVTQFGKPVTLSCSQTLNHNVMYWYQQKSSQAPKLLFHYYDKDFNNEADTPDNFQSRRPNTSFCFLDIRSPGLGDTAMYLCATSRDRTGQETQYFGPGTRLLVL.

The chain has TRBV20-1 and TRBJ2-4, with 9 bases matching TRBD2. The CDR3 is 14 residues long. J gave up 4 bases and V 3 bases, and 4 bases lay outside the gene matches. Germline CDR1 is DFQATT and CDR2 is SNEGSKA (reference sequence). The CDR3 nucleotides are TGCAGTGCTAGTGTGACTAGCGGAAAAAACATTCAGTACTTC. Translation gives CSASVTSGKNIQYF.

The gene calls are TRBV2 and TRBJ1-2; D uncertain. This CDR3 spans 14 amino acids. Trimming left V 4 bases short and J 2 bases short, with 11 bases between. CDR1 is SNHLY, CDR2 FYNNEI, per germline. CDR3 loop: CASSASGSNYGYTF. The CDR3 nucleotides read TGTGCCAGCAGTGCCTCAGGATCCAACTATGGCTACACCTTC.

The chain is built from TRBV19 and TRBJ1-2, with D hard to call. This CDR3 is built from 13 residues. V was trimmed by 4 bases and J by 7 bases, leaving 13 bases between them. Germline V gives CDR1 LNHDA, CDR2 SQIVND (reference sequence). CDR3 residues: CASSRPRESGYTF. The DNA of the CDR3 is TGTGCCAGTAGTAGGCCGCGGGAAAGTGGCTACACCTTC.

The V call is TRBV4-1, the J call TRBJ2-7, with TRBD2 identical over 7 bases. This CDR3 comprises 15 residues. Germline CDR1 is MGHRA and CDR2 is YSYEKL. Trimming removed 3 bases from V and 3 bases from J; junction bases left unmatched: 8. This chain's CDR3 is CASSHLLAPDYEQYF. In DNA form, the CDR3 reads TGCGCCAGCAGCCATCTACTAGCGCCAGACTACGAGCAGTACTTC.

V usage is TRBV10-2 and J usage is TRBJ1-5; D call uncertain. The CDR3 consists of 14 residues. Germline V lookup: CDR1 WSHSY, CDR2 SAAADI. The V gene lost 2 bases and the J gene lost 4 bases, with 9 bases spanning the gap. The CDR3 DNA reads as TGCGCCAGCAGTGAGGGCAGCCTTAATCAGCCCCAGCATTTT. Translation gives CASSEGSLNQPQHF.

The chain couples TRBV3-1 (or the pseudogene TRBV3-2) to TRBJ1-1; D perhaps matches TRBD1 (5 bases). The CDR3 has 13 amino acids. CDR1 LGHDT and CDR2 YNNKEL come from the germline V gene (reference sequence). With 1 base removed from V and 8 bases from J, the gap between germline ends came to 11 bases. The CDR3 region has the DNA TGTGCCAGCAGCCAAGTCGTTCAGGGAGAAGCTTTCTTT. As protein: CASSQVVQGEAFF.

V usage is TRBV9 and J usage is TRBJ2-2, with TRBD1 matching 11 bases. J gave up 3 bases and V 0 bases, and 1 base lay outside the gene matches. Germline lookup yields CDR1 SGDLS and CDR2 YYNGEE. This CDR3 is 16 amino acids long. CDR3 loop: CASSVGDRGDTGELFF. The CDR3 nucleotides are TGTGCCAGCAGCGTAGGGGACAGGGGGGACACCGGGGAGCTGTTTTTT.

For the CDR3, the DNA is TGTGCCAGCAGCTTTGCCCACCAAGAGACCCAGTACTTC. This codes for CASSFAHQETQYF. This sequence joins TRBV7-2 and TRBJ2-5; D is unclear. V dropped 3 bases and J dropped 0 bases, with 5 bases sitting between them. The germline gives CDR1 SGHTA, CDR2 FQGNSA. CDR3 length: 13 amino acids. The variable domain in full, with the rest retrieved from reference TRBV7-2 and TRBJ2-5, is GAGVSQSPSNKVTEKGKDVELRCDPISGHTALYWYRQSLGQGLEFLIYFQGNSAPDKSGLPSDRFSAERTGGSVSTLTIQRTQQEDSAVYLCASSFAHQETQYFGPGTRLLVL.

V gene TRBV15 combines with J gene TRBJ2-1, with 10 bases that match TRBD2. Germline CDR1 is LNHNV and CDR2 is YYDKDF (reference sequence). The CDR3 loop spans 12 amino acids. This chain's CDR3 is CDISGGYNEQFF. CDR3 in DNA: TGTGACATTAGCGGGGGGTACAATGAGCAGTTCTTC. Based on the CDR3 plus reference TRBV15 and TRBJ2-1, the full variable domain is DAMVIQNPRYQVTQFGKPVTLSCSQTLNHNVMYWYQQKSSQAPKLLFHYYDKDFNNEADTPDNFQSRRPNTSFCFLDIRSPGLGDTAMYLCDISGGYNEQFFGPGTRLTVL.

This clone was seen only once. The rearrangement joins TRBV6-6 to TRBJ1-1; D call uncertain. Germline values: CDR1 MNHNY, CDR2 SVGAGI (reference sequence). Trimming shortened V by 6 bases and J by 2 bases, and 16 bases separated the two germline ends. This CDR3 has 15 residues. The CDR3 region has the DNA TGTGCCAGCAGCTTCCGGGGAGATCTTAACACTGAAGCTTTCTTT. Translation: CASSFRGDLNTEAFF.

This chain links TRBV5-1 with TRBJ1-2; D call uncertain. Germline values: CDR1 SGHRS, CDR2 YFSETQ. The CDR3 has 14 amino acids. V was clipped by 3 bases and J by 3 bases, with 12 bases between them. CDR3 sequence (DNA): TGCGCCAGCAGCTCAATGGGCGAGGACTATGGCTACACCTTC. This gives the protein CASSSMGEDYGYTF.

This clone was seen a handful of times. V is TRBV7-9 and J is TRBJ1-5, with 10 nucleotides matching TRBD1. Germline V gives CDR1 SEHNR, CDR2 FQNEAQ (reference sequence). V lost 5 bases and J lost 2; bases outside the gene matches: 9. The CDR3 length is 17 residues. The CDR3 region is CASSLGQGVPGNQPQHF. CDR3 DNA sequence: TGTGCCAGCAGCCTCGGACAGGGGGTCCCCGGCAATCAGCCCCAGCATTTT. Complete variable domain (other parts from reference TRBV7-9 and TRBJ1-5): DTGVSQNPRHKITKRGQNVTFRCDPISEHNRLYWYRQTLGQGPEFLTYFQNEAQLEKSRLLSDRFSAERPKGSFSTLEIQRTEQGDSAMYLCASSLGQGVPGNQPQHFGDGTRLSIL.

The V call is TRBV16, the J call TRBJ2-7, with D possibly matching TRBD1 (6 bases). The CDR3 has 14 residues. The germline V gene has CDR1 KGHSY and CDR2 FQNENV. The ends were cut back, 0 bases at V and 3 bases at J, with 9 bases in the middle. CDR3 coding DNA: TGTGCCAGCAGCCAATCGCGACAGGACTACGAGCAGTACTTC. Translated, it gives CASSQSRQDYEQYF.

The chain carries TRBV19 and TRBJ1-6, with D possibly being TRBD1 (5 bases). Trimming stripped 7 bases from V and 10 bases from J, with 20 bases between. Germline CDR1 LNHDA, CDR2 SQIVND (reference sequence). The CDR3 has 15 residues. Written as DNA, the CDR3 is TGTGCCAGTACCCACGAGCAGGGAGGGTACTCACCCCTCCACTTT. This codes for CASTHEQGGYSPLHF.